The 8 T cell receptor beta chains given below trace back to one sample, sequenced in a study of T-cell memory formation after mild COVID-19. TCRdb re-analysed the 5' RACE reads in MiXCR, keeping a single row per CDR3 protein. The table has 390,000 or so distinct CDR3 sequences, about a sixth seen once. The sequenced sample was PBMCs or a T cell subset sorted from them (not recorded which). These receptors were taken from a man between 18 and 35 years old who had mild COVID-19 (a few samples of this study predate the infection). Cell type and time point are not known.

Ten or more counts support this clonotype. The chain combines TRBV12-3 or TRBV12-4 with TRBJ1-1; 10 bases fit TRBD1. The CDR3 extends over 17 amino acids. Trimming at V came to 7 bases and at J to 0 bases, leaving 11 bases not matched to a gene. The CDR3 region is CASTRGGTGAMNTEAFF. In DNA, the CDR3 is TGTGCCAGCACCCGAGGGGGGACAGGGGCGATGAACACTGAAGCTTTCTTT.

This clonotype has ten or more counts. The chain has TRBV7-2 and TRBJ2-1; 8 nucleotides match TRBD1. This CDR3 region has 15 residues. With 5 bases clipped from V and 7 bases from J, the junction kept 10 bases outside the gene matches. The germline V gene encodes CDR1 SGHTA and CDR2 FQGNSA. CDR3 in amino acids: CASSPWTGTGNEQFF. The CDR3 DNA reads TGTGCCAGCAGCCCGTGGACAGGGACGGGAAATGAGCAGTTCTTC.

In this sample, this clonotype turned up a few times. This chain connects TRBV7-2 to TRBJ2-4; no definite D call. Deletions cut 5 bases from V and 8 bases from J, with 10 bases between. Germline values: CDR1 SGHTA, CDR2 FQGNSA. CDR3 length: 12 residues. Here the CDR3 DNA reads TGTGCCAGCAGCCCGGGCAGTTACATTCAGTACTTC. Amino acid sequence: CASSPGSYIQYF.

This clonotype was picked up a small number of times. This chain joins TRBV5-1 and TRBJ2-7; tentatively, D is TRBD1 (6 bases). The CDR3 runs to 15 residues. Trimming took 4 bases from V and 2 from J, leaving 16 bases between them. Germline loops: CDR1 SGHRS, CDR2 YFSETQ. The DNA of the CDR3 is TGCGCCAGCAGCCGGGACACCCTGGGCGCCTACGAGCAGTACTTC. The encoded protein is CASSRDTLGAYEQYF.

This clonotype was observed a handful of times. The chain recombines TRBV6-2 or TRBV6-3 with TRBJ2-5; 9 bases align to TRBD2. With V trimmed by 5 bases and J by 2 bases, 9 bases remained unmatched. CDR1 is MNHEY, CDR2 SVGEGT, per germline. The CDR3 extends over 16 amino acids. The chain's CDR3 is CASSTGTSMAQETQYF. For the CDR3, the DNA is TGTGCCAGCAGTACCGGGACTAGCATGGCACAAGAGACCCAGTACTTC.

This clonotype was counted between two and nine times. The V call is TRBV2, the J call TRBJ2-2; 8 bases agree with TRBD1. Germline CDR1 and CDR2: SNHLY and FYNNEI. This CDR3 has 12 residues. The junction had 1 base not matched to a gene; V was cut back by 8 bases and J by 5 bases. The CDR3 sequence: CASRQGTGELFF. CDR3 coding DNA: TGTGCCAGCCGACAGGGGACCGGGGAGCTGTTTTTT.

This chain joins TRBV7-2 and TRBJ2-5; possible D gene TRBD1, 6 bases. V lost 0 bases and J lost 7, with 9 bases in between. There are 13 residues in the CDR3. Per the germline V gene, CDR1 is SGHTA and CDR2 is FQGNSA. The CDR3 DNA reads as TGTGCCAGCAGCTTAGCGGGGGCGGGGACCCAGTACTTC. This translates into CASSLAGAGTQYF.

This clonotype came up a few times. The chain is built from TRBV29-1 and TRBJ1-2; D perhaps matches TRBD1 (5 bases). Trimming shortened V by 6 bases and J by 8 bases, and 13 bases separated the two germline ends. CDR1 is SQVTM and CDR2 is ANQGSEA in the germline V gene. CDR3 length equals 11 residues. In nucleotides, the CDR3 is TGCAGCGTATCCGGGACGTCGGGCTACACCTTC. This translates into CSVSGTSGYTF.